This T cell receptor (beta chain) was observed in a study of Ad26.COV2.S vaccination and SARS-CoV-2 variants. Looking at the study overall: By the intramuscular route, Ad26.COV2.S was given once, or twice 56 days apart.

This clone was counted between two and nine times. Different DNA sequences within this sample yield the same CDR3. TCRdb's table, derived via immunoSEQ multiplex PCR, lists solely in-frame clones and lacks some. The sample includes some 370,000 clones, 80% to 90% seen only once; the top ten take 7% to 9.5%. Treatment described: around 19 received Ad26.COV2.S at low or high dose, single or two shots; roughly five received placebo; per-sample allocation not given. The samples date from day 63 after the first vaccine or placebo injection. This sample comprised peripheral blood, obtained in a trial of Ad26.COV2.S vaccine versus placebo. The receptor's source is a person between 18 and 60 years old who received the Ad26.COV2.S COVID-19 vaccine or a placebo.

This CDR3 reads CASSVGGDEQYF. The CDR3 region has the DNA TGTGCCAGCAGCGTCGGGGGGGACGAGCAGTACTTC. This chain connects TRBV9 to TRBJ2-7; 8 nucleotides line up with TRBD2. The CDR3 sequence is 12 residues long. CDR1 and CDR2 (germline): SGDLS, YYNGEE. Germline trimming cut 2 bases from V and 5 bases from J; bases unmatched to any gene: 0. The whole variable domain, remainder taken from reference TRBV9 and TRBJ2-7, is DSGVTQTPKHLITATGQRVTLRCSPRSGDLSVYWYQQSLDQGLQFLIQYYNGEERAKGNILERFSAQQFPDLHSELNLSSLELGDSALYFCASSVGGDEQYFGPGTRLTVT.